This TCR beta chain derives from a study of cytomegalovirus exposure and HLA in healthy donors (dated by TCRdb to between 2016 and 2019). About the study as a whole: According to an earlier analysis of 550 to 700 of the donors, about 179 million T cells yielded 117 million unique TCR beta sequences and about 300 Gb of sequence data. An early release that covered several hundred HLA-typed donors contained around 300 gigabases of sequencing data and about 84 million unique TCR sequences. The genetic ancestry cluster associated with self-reported Caucasian donors included roughly 84% of the 300 to 400 genotyped donors. The study aimed to test whether cataloging public T cell receptors could reveal signatures of past pathogen exposure. The study used immunosequencing to profile the T cell repertoires of 666 subjects and linked those repertoires to cytomegalovirus serostatus. In addition to the first cohort of about 650 subjects, a separate validation cohort of approximately 130 different subjects was used. High-throughput TCR immunosequencing, statistical association of individual TCRs with disease status, and machine learning were combined to predict cytomegalovirus infection status. To study patterns of TCR occurrence, a later analysis re-analyzed previously published TCR beta repertoires from 650 to 750 donors and added high-resolution HLA genotyping. Rather than using new phenotypic data, the later analysis identified candidate immune exposures from TCR beta sequences and from how often those sequences occurred across donors. An earlier analysis of 587 of the donors used high-throughput TCR beta sequencing to judge whether each TCR beta V gene segment behaved as functional or pseudogenic. Donor age, sex, ethnicity and CMV serostatus were compiled together with the repertoire data. Genome-wide SNP genotypes for about three fifths of the roughly 700 donors were used in a later genetic analysis, which treated that subset as a discovery cohort. All discovery cohort repertoires had been generated on a single sequencing platform. HLA typing included class I and class II loci at four-digit resolution. The number of typed donors differed by locus: roughly 629-640 for A, B, C, DRB1 and DQB1; about 520 for DQA1; approximately 600 for DPA1; and around 470 for DPB1. Five DR-DQ haplotypes were treated as single units for association and clustering because of strong linkage in the cohort. On average, around 230,000 unique TCR beta nucleotide sequences were sequenced per donor among about 400 genotyped donors of the cohort, with around 19% of those sequences being non-productive.

Results and caveats for the whole study, not just this receptor: Some IMGT-functional V segments, including TRBV6-2 and TRBV6-3, could not be distinguished by the 87-base-pair reads and were therefore excluded. Most TCR sequences were observed very rarely across donors, whereas some public TCRs were present in many individuals. A cluster of highly shared sequence variants was judged likely to be a technical artifact of the sequencing pipeline. A further reported finding was that TCR beta sequences accurately predicted the HLA-A and HLA-B alleles for most subjects in the first cohort. In a later analysis, HLA-associated TCR beta chains were found to be more clonally expanded and to have lower generation probabilities than equally common non-associated chains. In this cohort, only TCR beta chains were sequenced, and detectable features were limited by the absence of alpha or paired-chain data. Specific HLA alleles were associated with 15,000 to 20,000 TCR beta sequences at a false discovery rate of 0.05 in a later analysis. In a later genetic analysis, a missense DCLRE1C variant was associated with V-gene and J-gene trimming of TCR beta chains, and the association was replicated in an independent cohort. Because counts were too low, more than 15 rarely observed V segments, including chromosome 9 orphons, were excluded from the earlier analysis of some 590 of the donors. Three of the identified cytomegalovirus-associated TCR beta chains were confirmed in vitro to be specific for cytomegalovirus antigens. According to a later genetic analysis, donors in an Asian-associated ancestry cluster had fewer N-insertions in productive TCRs than the roughly 700-donor mean. It was suggested by the authors that the approach could potentially be generalized to other disease states and immunological phenotypes. A later analysis reported that several top co-occurrence clusters appeared linked to parvovirus B19, influenza, CMV and Epstein-Barr virus. Because HLA typing was unavailable for some donors at each locus, only the typed subset was used in association tests. According to a later analysis, most CMV-associated TCR beta chains appeared to be HLA-restricted, and the HLA associations seemed to be driven largely by CMV exposure. In a later analysis, TCR association rates were found to vary across HLA loci, with the most associated TCRs seen for DRB1 alleles and the fewest for HLA-C alleles. CMV serostatus was the only immune exposure information available for the cohort. Sequencing depth was assumed to be roughly uniform across donors in the presence/absence analyses, though that assumption may not hold. The classifier was reported to diagnose cytomegalovirus status with high specificity and sensitivity in both the original cohort and the validation cohort. In the study, approximately 160 TCR beta chains were listed as associated with cytomegalovirus. In an earlier analysis of around 600 of the donors, most TCR beta V segments were observed in productive rearrangements about 87% or about 30% of the time, broadly matching IMGT annotations. When HLA alleles, especially DR and DQ, strongly co-occurred, TCR associations were difficult to assign to individual alleles. Correlated functional status among segregating V segments might reflect linkage disequilibrium, but an unknown experimental factor could not be ruled out.

The cohort consisted of more than 650 healthy bone marrow donors. At the time of sampling, all cohort members were nominally healthy, though unrecorded immune exposures were likely present. The donor tested CMV seronegative, placing the donor among the 300 to 450 seronegative members of the cohort. Every donor gave a peripheral blood sample, and the peripheral blood mononuclear cells from that sample were used for TCR beta sequencing. The Qiagen DNeasy Blood Extraction Kit was used to extract genomic DNA from the blood cell samples. Library method: the immunoSEQ multiplex PCR assay. A mixture of 60 forward primers for TCR Vbeta segments and 13 reverse primers for TCR Jbeta segments was used in the multiplex PCR. The CDR3 region of rearranged TCR beta genes was amplified from genomic DNA with a multiplex PCR assay. Amplified TCR beta libraries were sequenced as 87-base-pair reads on the Illumina HiSeq System. Per the source publication's procedure: A later analysis counted 75 million to 100 million unique TCR beta chains across the 550 to 700 repertoires, and some 11 million of these chains were shared by at least two donors. Raw reads were error-corrected and collapsed into unique sequences with a nearest-neighbor algorithm that merged closely related sequences to remove PCR and sequencing errors. CDR3 sequences were aligned to IMGT reference sequences to assign V, D and J gene segments. For a sequence to be retained, a match of at least six nucleotides was required to both a V gene segment and a J gene segment. A rearrangement was called productive if the CDR3 had no stop codons and remained in frame with V and J, and every other rearrangement was called non-productive. Following IMGT convention, CDR3 was defined as the stretch from the second conserved V-encoded cysteine to the conserved J-encoded phenylalanine. Sequences without an unambiguous match to a single V gene segment were excluded from the earlier analysis of approximately 600 of the donors. An earlier analysis of 587 of the donors called V segments functional above 56.7% productive rearrangements and segregating when the between-donor standard deviation exceeded 5%. To diagnose cytomegalovirus status from the catalog of TCR beta chain sequences, a statistical classification framework was built. V and J gene assignment, in a later analysis, came from comparing TCR nucleotide sequences with IMGT/GENE-DB human TR gene sequences. A later analysis assigned CDR3 sequences and most-parsimonious VDJ recombination scenarios with the TCRdist pipeline. A later analysis defined each TCR beta chain by its CDR3 amino acid sequence plus V-gene family, and excluded reads lacking a unique V-gene family. A later analysis removed nearly 600 highly shared, low-generation-probability nucleotide sequences to deal with suspected cross-contamination and a sequencing artifact. A later analysis calculated a clonal expansion index for each public chain from normalized within-repertoire ranks of inferred template counts. In a later analysis, generation probabilities were computed using a VDJ recombination model fitted to out-of-frame rearrangements, and the results were checked against IGoR. A later analysis scored TCR-TCR, TCR-HLA and TCR-CMV co-occurrence with hypergeometric tests, applying a repertoire-size bias correction to TCR pairs. A later analysis estimated false discovery rates by permuting HLA or CMV assignments 20 times. In a later analysis, co-occurring TCRs were grouped using DBSCAN, with TCRdist sequence similarity added in when clustering inside HLA-allele-positive subsets. For co-occurrence clustering, repertoires with fewer than 30,000 or more than 120,000 public chains were excluded, along with several repertoires with anomalous nucleotide sharing. TCRdb took this table from immuneACCESS and kept in-frame rearrangements with V and J called. Such tables lack part of the clones; where checked against another copy, unresolved V genes explain under half of the gap, and the rest is unexplained. V, J and clone size are taken as reported in that table, and D and trimming were inferred from the DNA itself. The sample records about 60,000 clones, about 76% of which are singletons. The ten largest make up around 2.4% of the sample.

CDR1 and CDR2 (SGHTA, FQGTGA) derive from the germline V gene. The CDR3 runs 21 amino acids, cysteine and phenylalanine included. This entry keeps only the CDR3 DNA: 63 bases, framed from base 1. Trimmed from V: 5 bases; trimmed from J: 0 bases; junction bases lacking a gene match: 21. Note on this clone: The clone's antigen remains unknown. One base away there is no much larger clone; base qualities are not given.

Sequenced: PBMCs. This chain joins TRBV7-3 to TRBJ2-1; a stretch of 8 junction bases matches TRBD2. This receptor was taken from a female donor in good health and CMV-seronegative. This receptor has the CDR3 CASSPKGGEGGGRSSYNEQFF. The DNA reads as follows: TGTGCCAGCAGCCCTAAAGGGGGTGAAGGCGGGGGGCGGAGCTCCTACAATGAGCAGTTCTTC. Extended through the reference TRBV7-3 and TRBJ2-1 proteins, this CDR3 yields the full variable domain: GAGVSQTPSNKVTEKGKYVELRCDPISGHTALYWYRQSLGQGPEFLIYFQGTGAADDSGLPNDRFFAVRPEGSVSTLKIQRTERGDSAVYLCASSPKGGEGGGRSSYNEQFFGPGTRLTVL.